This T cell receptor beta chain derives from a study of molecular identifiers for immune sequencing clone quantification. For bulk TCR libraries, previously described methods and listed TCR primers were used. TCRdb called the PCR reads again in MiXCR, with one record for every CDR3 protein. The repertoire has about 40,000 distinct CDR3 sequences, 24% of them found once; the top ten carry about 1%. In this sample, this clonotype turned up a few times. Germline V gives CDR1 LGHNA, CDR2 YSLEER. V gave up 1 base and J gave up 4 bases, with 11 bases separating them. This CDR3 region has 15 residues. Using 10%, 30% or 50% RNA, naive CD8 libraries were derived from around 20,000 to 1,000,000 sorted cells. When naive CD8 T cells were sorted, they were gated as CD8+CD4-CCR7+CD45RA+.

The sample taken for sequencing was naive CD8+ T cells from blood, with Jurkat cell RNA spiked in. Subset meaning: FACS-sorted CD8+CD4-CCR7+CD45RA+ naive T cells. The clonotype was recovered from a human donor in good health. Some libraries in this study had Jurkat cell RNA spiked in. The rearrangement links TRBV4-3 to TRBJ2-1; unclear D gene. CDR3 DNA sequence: TGCGCCAGCAGCCAAGCATTTCTGTCTTACAATGAGCAGTTCTTC. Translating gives CASSQAFLSYNEQFF.